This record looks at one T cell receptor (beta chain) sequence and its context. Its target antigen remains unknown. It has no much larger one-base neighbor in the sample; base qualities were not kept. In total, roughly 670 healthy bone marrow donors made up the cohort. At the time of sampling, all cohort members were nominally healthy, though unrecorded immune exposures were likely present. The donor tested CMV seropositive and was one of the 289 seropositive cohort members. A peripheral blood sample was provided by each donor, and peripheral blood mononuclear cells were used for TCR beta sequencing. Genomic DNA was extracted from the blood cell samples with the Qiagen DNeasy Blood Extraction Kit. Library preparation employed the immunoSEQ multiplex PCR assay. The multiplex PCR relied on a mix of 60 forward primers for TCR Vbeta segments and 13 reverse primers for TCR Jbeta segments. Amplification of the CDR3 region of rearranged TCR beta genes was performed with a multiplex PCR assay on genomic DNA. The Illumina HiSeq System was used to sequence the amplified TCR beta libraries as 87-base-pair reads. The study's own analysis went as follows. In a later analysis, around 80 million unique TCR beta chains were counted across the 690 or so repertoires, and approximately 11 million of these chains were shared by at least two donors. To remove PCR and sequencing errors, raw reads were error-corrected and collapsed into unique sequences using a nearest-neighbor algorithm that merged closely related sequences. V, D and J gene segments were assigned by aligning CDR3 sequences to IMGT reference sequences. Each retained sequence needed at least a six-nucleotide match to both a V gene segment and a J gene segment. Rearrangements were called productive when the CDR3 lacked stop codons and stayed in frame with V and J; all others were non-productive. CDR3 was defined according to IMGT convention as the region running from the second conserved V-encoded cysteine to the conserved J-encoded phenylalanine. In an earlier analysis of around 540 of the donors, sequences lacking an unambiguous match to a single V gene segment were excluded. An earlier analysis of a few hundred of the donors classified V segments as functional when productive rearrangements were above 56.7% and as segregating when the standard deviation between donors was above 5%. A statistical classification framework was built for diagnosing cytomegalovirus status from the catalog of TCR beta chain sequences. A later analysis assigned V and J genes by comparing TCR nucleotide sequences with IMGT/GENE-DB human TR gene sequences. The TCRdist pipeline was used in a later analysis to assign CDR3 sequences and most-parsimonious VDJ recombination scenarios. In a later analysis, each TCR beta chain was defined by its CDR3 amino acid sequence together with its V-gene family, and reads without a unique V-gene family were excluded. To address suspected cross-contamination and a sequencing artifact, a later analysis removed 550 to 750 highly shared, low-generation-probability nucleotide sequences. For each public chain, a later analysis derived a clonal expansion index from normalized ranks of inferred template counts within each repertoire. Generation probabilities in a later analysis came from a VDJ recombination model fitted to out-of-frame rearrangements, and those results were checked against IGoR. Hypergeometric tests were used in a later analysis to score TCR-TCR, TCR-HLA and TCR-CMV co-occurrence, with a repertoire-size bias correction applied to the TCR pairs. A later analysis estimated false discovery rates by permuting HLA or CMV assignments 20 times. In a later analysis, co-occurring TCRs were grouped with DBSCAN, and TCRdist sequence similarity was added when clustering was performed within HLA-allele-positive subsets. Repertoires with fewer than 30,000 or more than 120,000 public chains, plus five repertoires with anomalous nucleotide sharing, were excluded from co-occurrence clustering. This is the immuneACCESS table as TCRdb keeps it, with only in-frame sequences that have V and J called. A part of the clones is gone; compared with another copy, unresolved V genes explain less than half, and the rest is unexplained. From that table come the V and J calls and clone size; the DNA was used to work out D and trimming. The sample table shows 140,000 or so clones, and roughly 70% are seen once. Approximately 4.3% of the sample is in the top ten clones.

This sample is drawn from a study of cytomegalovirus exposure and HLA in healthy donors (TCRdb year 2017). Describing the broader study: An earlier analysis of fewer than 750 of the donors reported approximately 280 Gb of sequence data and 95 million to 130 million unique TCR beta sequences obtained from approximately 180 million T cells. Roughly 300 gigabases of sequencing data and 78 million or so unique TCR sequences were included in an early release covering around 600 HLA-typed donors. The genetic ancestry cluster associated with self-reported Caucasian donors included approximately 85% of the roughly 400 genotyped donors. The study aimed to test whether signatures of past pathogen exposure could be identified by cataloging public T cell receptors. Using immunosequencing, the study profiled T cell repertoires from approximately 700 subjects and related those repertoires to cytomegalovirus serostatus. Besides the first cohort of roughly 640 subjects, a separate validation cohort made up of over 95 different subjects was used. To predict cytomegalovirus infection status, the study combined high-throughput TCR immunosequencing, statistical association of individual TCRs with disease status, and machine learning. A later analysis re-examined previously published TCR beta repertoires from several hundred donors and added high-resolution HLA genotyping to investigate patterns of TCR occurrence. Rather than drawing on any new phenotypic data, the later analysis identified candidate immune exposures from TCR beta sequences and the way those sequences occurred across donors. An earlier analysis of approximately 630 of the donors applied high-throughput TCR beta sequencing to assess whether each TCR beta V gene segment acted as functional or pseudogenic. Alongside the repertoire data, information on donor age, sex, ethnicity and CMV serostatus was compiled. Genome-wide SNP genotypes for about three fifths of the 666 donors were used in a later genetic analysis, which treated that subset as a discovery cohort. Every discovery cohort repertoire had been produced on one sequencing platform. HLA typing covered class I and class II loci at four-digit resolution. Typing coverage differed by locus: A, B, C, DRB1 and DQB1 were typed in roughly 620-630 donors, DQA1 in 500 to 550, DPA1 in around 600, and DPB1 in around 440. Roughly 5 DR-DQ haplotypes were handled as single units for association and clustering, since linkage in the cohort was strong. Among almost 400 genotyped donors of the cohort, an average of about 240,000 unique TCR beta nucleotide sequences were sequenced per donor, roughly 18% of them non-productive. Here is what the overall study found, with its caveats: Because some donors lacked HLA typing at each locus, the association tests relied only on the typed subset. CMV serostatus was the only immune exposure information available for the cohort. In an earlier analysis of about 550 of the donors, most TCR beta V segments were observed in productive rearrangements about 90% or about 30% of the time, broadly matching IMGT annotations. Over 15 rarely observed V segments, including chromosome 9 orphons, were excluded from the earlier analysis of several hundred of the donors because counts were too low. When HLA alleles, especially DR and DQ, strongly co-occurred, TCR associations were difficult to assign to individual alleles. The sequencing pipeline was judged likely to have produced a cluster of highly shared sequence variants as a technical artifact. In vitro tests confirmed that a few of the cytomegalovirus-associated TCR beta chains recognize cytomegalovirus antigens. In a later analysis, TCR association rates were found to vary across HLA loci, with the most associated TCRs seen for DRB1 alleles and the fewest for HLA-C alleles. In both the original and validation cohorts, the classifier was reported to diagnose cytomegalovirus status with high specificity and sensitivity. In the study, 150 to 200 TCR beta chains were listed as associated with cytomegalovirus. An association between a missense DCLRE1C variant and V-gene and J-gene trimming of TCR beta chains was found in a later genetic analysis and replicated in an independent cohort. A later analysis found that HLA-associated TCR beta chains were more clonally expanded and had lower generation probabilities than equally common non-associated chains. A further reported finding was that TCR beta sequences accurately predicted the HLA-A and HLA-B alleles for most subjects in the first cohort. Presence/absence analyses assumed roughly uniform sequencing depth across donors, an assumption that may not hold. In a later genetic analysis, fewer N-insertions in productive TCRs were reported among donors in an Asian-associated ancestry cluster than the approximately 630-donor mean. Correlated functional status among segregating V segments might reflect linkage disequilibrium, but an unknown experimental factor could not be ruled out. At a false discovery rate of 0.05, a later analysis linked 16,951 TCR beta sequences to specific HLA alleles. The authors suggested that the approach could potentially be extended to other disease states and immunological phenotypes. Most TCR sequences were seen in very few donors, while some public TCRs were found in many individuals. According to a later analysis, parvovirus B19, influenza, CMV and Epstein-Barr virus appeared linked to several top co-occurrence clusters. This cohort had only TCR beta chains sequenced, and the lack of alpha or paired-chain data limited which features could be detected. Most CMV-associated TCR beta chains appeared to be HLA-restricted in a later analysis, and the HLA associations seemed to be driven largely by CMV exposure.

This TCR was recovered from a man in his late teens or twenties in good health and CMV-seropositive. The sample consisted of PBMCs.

The bases are TGTGCCAGCAGTCCGATCAGGGGGCACACAGATACGCAGTATTTT. Its translation reads: CASSPIRGHTDTQYF. The chain employs TRBV6-5 and TRBJ2-3, with 8 bases aligning to TRBD1. The germline V gene gives CDR1 as MNHEY and CDR2 as SVGAGI. V loses 5 bases at its end and J loses 2 bases; junction bases beyond the gene matches: 6. The CDR3 goes from the cysteine to the phenylalanine over 15 residues. Just CDR3 DNA is preserved here, 45 bases in frame from base 1.